Detailed here is one TCR beta chain. Its binding antigen is unknown. Per-nucleotide qualities are absent, and no much larger clonotype sits a single base away. The data were obtained in a study of CD8 T cells in Susac syndrome (dated by TCRdb to between 2018 and 2021). Study-wide context: The study used repertoire sequencing to test whether antigen drove CD8+ T cell activation and differentiation in Susac syndrome. Here is what the overall study found, with its caveats: The TCR sequencing and HLA analysis was acknowledged to have included a relatively small number of individuals.

Peripheral blood CD8+ and CD4+ T cells from healthy donors, Susac syndrome patients and multiple sclerosis patients were profiled by high-throughput TCR beta sequencing. Healthy donors were age- and sex-matched controls. Bulk CD8+ and CD4+ T cells were purified magnetically by negative isolation, whereas CD8+ TEMRA cells were enriched by FACS. Blood was collected in EDTA tubes and processed within 24 hours, with PBMCs isolated through density gradient centrifugation. PBMCs intended for TCR sequencing were cryopreserved in liquid nitrogen and thawed later in a water bath at 37 degrees C. Purity of sorted or isolated CD4+, CD8+ and CD8+ TEMRA cells was at least 90%. RNA was extracted using the RNeasy kit, and about 0.5 to 1 ug of the RNA was reverse transcribed with random hexamers. TCR beta CDR3 regions were amplified with the immunoSEQ multiplex PCR assay covering 54 Vbeta and 13 Jbeta segments. PCR amplification bias was corrected using a synthetic template baseline for primer optimization and computational correction. In the source study's methods: Reads were assigned to V, D and J genes according to IMGT and analyzed in immunoSEQ Analyzer, with only productive sequences retained. Clonality was computed as one minus Shannon entropy normalized by log2 of the number of productive unique sequences. For each patient and control, public and private clones were evaluated among the 100 most prevalent clones. Clones were defined as Susac-specific if absent from the healthy and MS cohorts, from around 1,000 published viral clones and from other ImmuneACCESS disease sequences. TCRdb handled the public reads itself, with Q25 trimming in fastp and clone calling in MiXCR, and kept productive beta chains. Rows with a matching CDR3 protein are joined into one entry that keeps the most common DNA and genes. TCRdb assigned the V and J calls; the authors' analysis was not used. The sample yields 120,000 or so distinct CDR3 sequences; more than 90% were counted once. The top ten clones comprise more than 0.095% of the sample.

CDR1 and CDR2 are drawn from the germline V gene (reference sequence): DFQATT, SNEGSKA. The trim is 0 bases for V and 0 bases for J, with a gap of 6 bases between the germline ends. Reading from cysteine to phenylalanine, the CDR3 counts 14 amino acids. Only the CDR3 part of the read is kept: 42 bases, read in frame from the first base. Sequenced sample: CD4+ T cells from PBMCs. This receptor chain uses TRBV20-1 and TRBJ1-5; the D gene is not confidently resolved. The receptor's source is a human donor in good health. Here the CDR3 is given as CSARELPSNQPQHF. The nucleotide sequence reads as follows: TGCAGTGCTAGAGAATTACCTAGCAATCAGCCCCAGCATTTT.